This entry lists 10 T cell receptor beta chains sequenced from one sample in a study of blood T cell repertoires in COVID-19. Repertoires were generated with immunoSEQ multiplex PCR, while TCRdb's copy carries only in-frame clones and drops some. Among over 120,000 clones listed, roughly 80% were seen once. The material sequenced was peripheral blood. All receptors derive from a woman in her 50s with active or convalescent COVID-19.

This sequence joins TRBV3-1 (or the pseudogene TRBV3-2) and TRBJ1-4; 8 nucleotides align to TRBD1. The CDR3 has 13 residues. Trimming removed 1 base from V and 13 bases from J; junction bases left unmatched: 5. Germline-derived CDR1 and CDR2 are LGHDT and YNNKEL (reference sequence). CDR3 protein: CASSQADRERLFF. CDR3 nucleotides: TGTGCCAGCAGCCAAGCGGACAGGGAGAGACTGTTTTTT.

In DNA, the CDR3 is TGTGCCATCGCTGTATCCGGGACAGGGGATGAGCAGTACTTC. Translation: CAIAVSGTGDEQYF. The chain has TRBV6-5 and TRBJ2-7; 10 nucleotides match TRBD1. The germline V gene has CDR1 MNHEY and CDR2 SVGAGI. The CDR3 has 14 amino acids. J gave up 7 bases and V 10 bases, and 13 bases lay outside the gene matches.

This chain joins TRBV11-2 and TRBJ2-7; 7 nucleotides line up with TRBD1. The CDR3 extends over 13 amino acids. With 2 bases clipped from V and 13 bases from J, the junction kept 11 bases outside the gene matches. Looked up from germline, CDR1 is SGHAT and CDR2 is FQNNGV. CDR3 nucleotide sequence: TGTGCCAGCAGCTTACCCGGGACAGAGGGAAAATACTTC. Amino acids: CASSLPGTEGKYF.

The rearrangement uses TRBV7-2 and TRBJ2-7, with TRBD1 matching over 7 bases. Per the germline V gene, CDR1 is SGHTA and CDR2 is FQGNSA. Losses at the gene ends were 5 bases for V and 4 bases for J; bases not matched to a gene: 5. The CDR3 spans 13 residues. This CDR3 reads CASSPLRGYEQYF. CDR3 DNA sequence: TGTGCCAGCAGCCCCCTCAGGGGGTACGAGCAGTACTTC.

The chain has TRBV15 and TRBJ2-5; tentative D call: TRBD1 (5 bases). In germline, CDR1 is LNHNV, CDR2 YYDKDF (reference sequence). V was trimmed by 2 bases and J by 3 bases, leaving 7 bases between them. The CDR3 runs to 13 residues. The CDR3, as DNA: TGTGCCACCAGCAGAAACAGGAAAGAGACCCAGTACTTC. Protein: CATSRNRKETQYF.

V is TRBV5-1 and J is TRBJ2-5, with TRBD2 matching over 10 bases. The trim removed 4 bases at V and 1 base at J, leaving 7 bases unmatched. CDR1 is SGHRS, CDR2 YFSETQ, per germline. The CDR3 is made up of 16 amino acids. CDR3 DNA: TGCGCCAGCAGCCAAAAACTAGCGGGAATCCAAGAGACCCAGTACTTC. Protein: CASSQKLAGIQETQYF.

The chain is built from TRBV19 and TRBJ1-4, with a tentative D call TRBD1 (5 bases). The CDR3 totals 16 residues. Germline loops: CDR1 LNHDA, CDR2 SQIVND (reference sequence). Trimming removed 5 bases from V and 5 bases from J, with 18 bases in between. The CDR3, as DNA: TGTGCCAGTAGTGTCGGACCGCGGCGGACAAATGAAAAACTGTTTTTT. It specifies CASSVGPRRTNEKLFF.

The rearrangement links TRBV5-1 to TRBJ2-5; 7 bases agree with TRBD1. Trimming took 2 bases from V and 5 from J; bases not matched to a gene: 9. CDR1 SGHRS and CDR2 YFSETQ come from the germline V gene. The CDR3 consists of 15 residues. The CDR3 DNA sequence: TGCGCCAGCAGCTTAGGGACAGCCTTTGGGGAGACCCAGTACTTC. This gives the protein CASSLGTAFGETQYF.

This sequence joins TRBV6-6 and TRBJ2-2; no reliable D call. There are 15 residues in the CDR3. V was clipped by 5 bases and J by 0 bases, with 10 bases between them. Germline-derived CDR1 and CDR2 are MNHNY and SVGAGI (reference sequence). Here the CDR3 reads CASSLDGPNTGELFF. In DNA form, the CDR3 reads TGTGCCAGCAGTCTTGATGGGCCGAACACCGGGGAGCTGTTTTTT.

The chain combines TRBV19 with TRBJ1-3; D might be TRBD1 (6 bases). The V end was cut by 8 bases, the J end by 2 bases, with 16 bases between. CDR1 is LNHDA, CDR2 SQIVND, per germline (reference sequence). The CDR3 consists of 15 residues. In DNA form, the CDR3 reads TGTGCCAGTCGAGACAGGCTGGCCGCTGGAAACACCATATATTTT. Protein: CASRDRLAAGNTIYF.